Shown below are 18 T cell receptor beta chains from a single sample sequenced in a study of blood T cell repertoires in COVID-19. Sequencing was performed with immunoSEQ multiplex PCR; in TCRdb, only in-frame clones are kept and a portion is missing. The data show some 200,000 clones, around 90% seen once. Sequencing was performed on PBMCs or T cells enriched from blood (not recorded which). These receptors came from a man aged 18 to 30 with acute COVID-19.

Only one count was recorded for this clone. V is TRBV27 and J is TRBJ2-7; no definite D call. This CDR3 region has 13 residues. Trimming pared 3 bases from V and 0 bases from J, leaving 6 bases between. Looked up from germline, CDR1 is MNHEY and CDR2 is SMNVEV (reference sequence). The CDR3 sequence is CASSLENSYEQYF. CDR3 bases: TGTGCCAGCAGTTTGGAGAACTCCTACGAGCAGTACTTC.

The chain has TRBV28 and TRBJ2-7; 11 bases match TRBD1. V shed 4 bases, J shed 0 bases, and the junction held 14 bases outside the gene matches. This CDR3 is built from 19 residues. CDR1 MDHEN and CDR2 SYDVKM come from the germline V gene. The CDR3 here is CASSSRWDRGFWSSYEQYF. CDR3 bases: TGTGCCAGCAGTTCTCGATGGGACAGGGGGTTTTGGAGCTCCTACGAGCAGTACTTC. The complete variable domain, with remaining parts taken from reference TRBV28 and TRBJ2-7, reads DVKVTQSSRYLVKRTGEKVFLECVQDMDHENMFWYRQDPGLGLRLIYFSYDVKMKEKGDIPEGYSVSREKKERFSLILESASTNQTSMYLCASSSRWDRGFWSSYEQYFGPGTRLTVT.

This clone was picked up a small number of times. The chain employs TRBV28 and TRBJ1-1; 8 bases map to TRBD1. Germline loops: CDR1 MDHEN, CDR2 SYDVKM. This CDR3 spans 15 amino acids. The junction had 8 bases not matched to a gene; V was cut back by 3 bases and J by 5 bases. CDR3 bases: TGTGCCAGCAGTTTTGGGGACAGGCAGGGGACTGAAGCTTTCTTT. Translation: CASSFGDRQGTEAFF.

This chain connects TRBV6-1 to TRBJ2-7; tentative D call: TRBD1 (5 bases). Per the germline V gene, CDR1 is MNHNS and CDR2 is SASEGT. CDR3 size: 17 residues. Trimming cost V 3 bases and J 1 base, with 19 bases left between them. CDR3 sequence (DNA): TGTGCCAGCAGTGACCAATACAGGTTTAGGTATTCCTACGAGCAGTACTTC. Residues: CASSDQYRFRYSYEQYF.

In DNA form, the CDR3 reads TGTGCCGGGGGGGTTAGCAATCAGCCCCAGCATTTT. This translates into CAGGVSNQPQHF. This rearrangement joins TRBV19 to TRBJ1-5, with D perhaps matching TRBD1 (5 bases). V was pared by 11 bases and J by 0 bases, with 8 bases between. Germline V gene data show CDR1 as LNHDA and CDR2 as SQIVND (reference sequence). The CDR3 extends over 12 amino acids. The variable domain in full, with the rest retrieved from reference TRBV19 and TRBJ1-5, is DGGITQSPKYLFRKEGQNVTLSCEQNLNHDAMYWYRQDPGQGLRLIYYSQIVNDFQKGDIAEGYSVSREKKESFPLTVTSAQKNPTAFYLCAGGVSNQPQHFGDGTRLSIL.

V usage is TRBV18 and J usage is TRBJ2-3; TRBD2 is a possible D gene (5 bases). Trimming pared 3 bases from V and 1 base from J, leaving 14 bases between. In germline, CDR1 is KGHSH, CDR2 LQKENI. CDR3 length equals 16 residues. The CDR3 region has the DNA TGTGCCAGCTCACCGCAGTACGGTAGCGGCACAGATACGCAGTATTTT. It yields the protein CASSPQYGSGTDTQYF.

This chain links TRBV14 with TRBJ2-5; 7 bases line up with TRBD2. The junction had 10 bases not matched to a gene; V was cut back by 1 base and J by 2 bases. CDR3 length equals 17 residues. Germline V lookup: CDR1 SGHDN, CDR2 FVKESK. The CDR3 here is CASSQGGGSRKQETQYF. For the CDR3, the DNA is TGTGCCAGCAGCCAAGGGGGCGGGAGCCGGAAACAAGAGACCCAGTACTTC.

The CDR3 spells CASSIGQLNTEAFF. Written as DNA, the CDR3 is TGTGCCAGCAGCATTGGACAGCTGAACACTGAAGCTTTCTTT. The rearrangement joins TRBV28 to TRBJ1-1; tentatively, D is TRBD1 (6 bases). V lost 6 bases and J 0 bases, leaving 11 bases between the germline ends. The CDR3 is 14 amino acids. CDR1 and CDR2 from the germline V gene are MDHEN and SYDVKM.

The chain carries TRBV5-4 and TRBJ1-1; a weak D match, TRBD1 (5 bases). The V end lost 5 bases, the J end lost 3 bases, and 8 bases lay between the germline ends. Germline V lookup: CDR1 SGHNT, CDR2 YYREEE (reference sequence). The length of the CDR3 is 12 residues. The CDR3 loop reads CASRLGDTEAFF. CDR3 coding DNA: TGTGCCAGCAGGTTAGGGGACACTGAAGCTTTCTTT.

This clone was observed a single time. The chain recombines TRBV5-1 with TRBJ2-7; 11 bases match TRBD2. V trimming: 4 bases; J trimming: 5 bases; junction bases outside the gene matches: 8. CDR1 SGHRS and CDR2 YFSETQ come from the germline V gene. The CDR3 loop spans 15 amino acids. This CDR3 is CASSPLAGGPNEQYF. The CDR3, as DNA: TGCGCCAGCAGCCCATTAGCGGGAGGGCCGAACGAGCAGTACTTC.

The chain combines TRBV30 with TRBJ1-1; 9 nucleotides align to TRBD1. This CDR3 is 11 amino acids long. With 3 bases clipped from V and 11 bases from J, the junction kept 4 bases outside the gene matches. CDR1 is GTSNPN, CDR2 SVGIG, per germline (reference sequence). This chain's CDR3 is CAWRGTGRAFF. CDR3 in DNA: TGTGCCTGGAGGGGGACAGGGAGGGCTTTCTTT.

This rearrangement joins TRBV7-8 to TRBJ2-1; the match to TRBD2 covers 12 bases. From germline, CDR1 is SGHVS and CDR2 FQNEAQ. With V trimmed by 2 bases and J by 8 bases, 4 bases remained unmatched. The CDR3 contains 15 residues. As DNA, the CDR3 is TGTGCCAGCAGCTTACGACTAGCGGGAGTTCATGAGCAGTTCTTC. This sequence encodes CASSLRLAGVHEQFF.

The gene calls are TRBV2 and TRBJ2-7; TRBD2 matches 11 bases. After removal of 5 bases from V and 6 bases from J, the junction contained 3 bases not matched to a gene. The CDR3 is 13 residues long. Germline lookup yields CDR1 SNHLY and CDR2 FYNNEI. CDR3 coding DNA: TGTGCCAGCAGTCCCCTAGCGGGAGGCGAGCAGTACTTC. Translating it yields CASSPLAGGEQYF.

This clone was observed once. This chain uses TRBV27 with TRBJ2-6, with a weak D call TRBD1 (5 bases). This CDR3 comprises 17 residues. V was pared by 5 bases and J by 8 bases, with 22 bases between. Per germline, CDR1 MNHEY and CDR2 SMNVEV (reference sequence). The CDR3 protein is CASSQGYRNSYPNVLTF. DNA of the CDR3: TGTGCCAGCAGTCAGGGCTACAGAAACTCTTATCCCAACGTCCTGACTTTC.

The chain couples TRBV6-4 to TRBJ2-1; a weak D match, TRBD2 (5 bases). Germline assignment: CDR1 MRHNA and CDR2 SNTAGT. This CDR3 has 15 amino acids. V was cut by 2 bases and J by 2 bases, with 10 bases left in between. CDR3 in amino acids: CASSDNSGPYNEQFF. The CDR3 coding sequence is TGTGCCAGCAGTGACAACAGCGGACCCTACAATGAGCAGTTCTTC.

This chain uses TRBV28 with TRBJ2-3; D is ambiguous. Trimming removed 9 bases at V and 2 bases at J, with 9 bases between. Germline V gene data show CDR1 as MDHEN and CDR2 as SYDVKM. CDR3 size: 12 residues. The CDR3 reads CASRNPTDTQYF. For the CDR3, the DNA is TGTGCCAGTAGAAATCCCACAGATACGCAGTATTTT.

CDR3 DNA: TGTGCCAGCCCGACTCCGGGACATATGACCGGGGAGCTGTTTTTT. This sequence encodes CASPTPGHMTGELFF. The rearrangement joins TRBV11-2 to TRBJ2-2, with a weak D call TRBD1 (6 bases). The germline CDR1 and CDR2 sequences are SGHAT and FQNNGV. The CDR3 runs 15 residues. The germline V and J ends were trimmed by 8 bases and 5 bases, with 18 bases remaining between them.

The V gene is TRBV4-3, the J gene TRBJ2-1; a possible D gene is TRBD2 (6 bases). Trimming took 4 bases from V and 7 from J, leaving 20 bases between them. CDR3 size: 16 residues. The V gene's germline CDR1 is LGHNA and CDR2 YSLEER. CDR3 DNA sequence: TGCGCCAGCAGCCCCACCTGGGGGACTTTGGAGAATGAGCAGTTCTTC. The encoded protein is CASSPTWGTLENEQFF.